The source of this T cell receptor (beta chain) is a study of blood T cell repertoires in COVID-19. This CDR3 comprises 14 residues. Between the trimmed V and J ends, which lost 6 bases and 0 bases, there was a span of 11 bases. The germline CDR1 and CDR2 sequences are MNHEY and SMNVEV (reference sequence). Assay used: immunoSEQ multiplex PCR; TCRdb lists only in-frame clones, some missing. The profile shows roughly 15,000 clones, around 85% of them singletons. This clone appeared a single time. The J gene is TRBJ1-1, the V gene TRBV27; D ambiguous. The TCR was taken from a human donor in a cohort sampled during active COVID-19. Sample: peripheral blood. This CDR3 is CASRTQTLNTEAFF. CDR3 DNA sequence: TGTGCCAGCAGAACACAGACCTTGAACACTGAAGCTTTCTTT.